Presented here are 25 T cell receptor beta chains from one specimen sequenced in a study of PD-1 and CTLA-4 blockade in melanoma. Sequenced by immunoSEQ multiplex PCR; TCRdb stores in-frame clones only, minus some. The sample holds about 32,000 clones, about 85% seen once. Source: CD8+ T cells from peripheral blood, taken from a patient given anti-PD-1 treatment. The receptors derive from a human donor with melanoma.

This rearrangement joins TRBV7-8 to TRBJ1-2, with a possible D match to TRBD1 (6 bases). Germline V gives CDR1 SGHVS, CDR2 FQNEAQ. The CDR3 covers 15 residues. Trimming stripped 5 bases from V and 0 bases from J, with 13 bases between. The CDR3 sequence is CASSDQGFTNYGYTF. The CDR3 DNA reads TGTGCCAGCAGCGACCAGGGGTTTACTAACTATGGCTACACCTTC. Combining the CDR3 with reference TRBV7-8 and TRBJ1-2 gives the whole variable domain GAGVSQSPRYKVAKRGQDVALRCDPISGHVSLFWYQQALGQGPEFLTYFQNEAQLDKSGLPSDRFFAERPEGSVSTLKIQRTQQEDSAVYLCASSDQGFTNYGYTFGSGTRLTVV.

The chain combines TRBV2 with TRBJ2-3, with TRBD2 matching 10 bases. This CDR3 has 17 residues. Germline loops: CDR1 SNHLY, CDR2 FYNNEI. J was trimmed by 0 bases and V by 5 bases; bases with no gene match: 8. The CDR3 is CASSPSGGFASTDTQYF. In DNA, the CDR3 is TGTGCCAGCAGTCCTAGCGGGGGCTTCGCTAGCACAGATACGCAGTATTTT.

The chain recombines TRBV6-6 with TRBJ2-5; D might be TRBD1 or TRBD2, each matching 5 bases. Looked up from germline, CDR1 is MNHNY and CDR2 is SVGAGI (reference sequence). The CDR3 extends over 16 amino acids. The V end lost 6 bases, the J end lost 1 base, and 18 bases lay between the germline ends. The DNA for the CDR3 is TGTGCCAGCAGGCTCTTCAACCGGGACGGCCAAGAGACCCAGTACTTC. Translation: CASRLFNRDGQETQYF.

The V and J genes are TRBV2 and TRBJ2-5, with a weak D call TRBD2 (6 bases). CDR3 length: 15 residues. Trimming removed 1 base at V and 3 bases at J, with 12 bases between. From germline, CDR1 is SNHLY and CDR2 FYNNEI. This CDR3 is CASSEGWRGEETQYF. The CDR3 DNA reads TGTGCCAGCAGTGAAGGTTGGCGGGGTGAAGAGACCCAGTACTTC.

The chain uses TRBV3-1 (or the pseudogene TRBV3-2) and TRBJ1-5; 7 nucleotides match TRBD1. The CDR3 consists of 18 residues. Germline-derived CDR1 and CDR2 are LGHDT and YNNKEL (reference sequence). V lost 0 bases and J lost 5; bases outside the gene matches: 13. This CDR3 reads CASSQDPRGVGGDQPQHF. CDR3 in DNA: TGTGCCAGCAGCCAAGATCCCAGGGGGGTCGGAGGAGATCAGCCCCAGCATTTT.

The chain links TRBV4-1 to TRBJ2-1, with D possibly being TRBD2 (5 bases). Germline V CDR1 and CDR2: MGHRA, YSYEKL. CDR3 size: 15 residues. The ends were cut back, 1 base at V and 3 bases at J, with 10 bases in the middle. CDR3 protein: CASSQGGAHYNEQFF. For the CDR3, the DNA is TGCGCCAGCAGCCAAGGGGGAGCCCACTACAATGAGCAGTTCTTC.

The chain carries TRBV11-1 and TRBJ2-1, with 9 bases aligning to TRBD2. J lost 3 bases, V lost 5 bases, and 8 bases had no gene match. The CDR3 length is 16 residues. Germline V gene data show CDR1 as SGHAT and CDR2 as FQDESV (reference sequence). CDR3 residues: CASSVNLAGLYNEQFF. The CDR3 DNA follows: TGTGCCAGCAGCGTAAATCTAGCGGGACTCTACAATGAGCAGTTCTTC. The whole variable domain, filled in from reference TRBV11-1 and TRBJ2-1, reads EAEVAQSPRYKITEKSQAVAFWCDPISGHATLYWYRQILGQGPELLVQFQDESVVDDSQLPKDRFSAERLKGVDSTLKIQPAELGDSAMYLCASSVNLAGLYNEQFFGPGTRLTVL.

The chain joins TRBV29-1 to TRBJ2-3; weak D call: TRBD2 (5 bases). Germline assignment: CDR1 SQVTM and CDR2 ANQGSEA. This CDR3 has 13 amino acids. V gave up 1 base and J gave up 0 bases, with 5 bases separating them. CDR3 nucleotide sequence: TGCAGCGTTGAAGGGGAGAGCACAGATACGCAGTATTTT. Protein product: CSVEGESTDTQYF.

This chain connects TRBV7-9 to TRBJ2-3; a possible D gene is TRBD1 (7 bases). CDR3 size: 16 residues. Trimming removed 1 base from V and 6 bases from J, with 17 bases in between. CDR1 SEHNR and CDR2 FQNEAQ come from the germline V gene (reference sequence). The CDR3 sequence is CASSLGQFAGGDTQYF. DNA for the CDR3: TGTGCCAGCAGCTTAGGCCAATTTGCAGGGGGGGATACGCAGTATTTT.

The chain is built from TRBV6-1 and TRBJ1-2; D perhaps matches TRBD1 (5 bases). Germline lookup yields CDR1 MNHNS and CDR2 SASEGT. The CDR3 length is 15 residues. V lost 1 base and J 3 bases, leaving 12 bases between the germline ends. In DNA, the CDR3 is TGTGCCAGCAGTGAAGATGACGGGGGAGACTATGGCTACACCTTC. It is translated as CASSEDDGGDYGYTF.

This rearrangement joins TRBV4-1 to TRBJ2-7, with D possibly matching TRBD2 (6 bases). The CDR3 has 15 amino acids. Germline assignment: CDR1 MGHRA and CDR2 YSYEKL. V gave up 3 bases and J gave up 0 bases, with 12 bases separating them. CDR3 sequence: CASSHPYGSSYEQYF. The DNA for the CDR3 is TGCGCCAGCAGCCACCCGTACGGGAGCTCCTACGAGCAGTACTTC.

The CDR3: CASTGGEGDTIYF. CDR3 nucleotides: TGCGCCAGCACCGGAGGGGAGGGGGACACCATATATTTT. The chain recombines TRBV10-1 with TRBJ1-3, with a tentative D call TRBD1 (6 bases). The V and J ends lost 7 bases and 8 bases respectively, with 15 bases between them. The CDR3 has 13 residues. The germline V gene encodes CDR1 WNHNN and CDR2 SYGVQD (reference sequence).

For the CDR3, the DNA is TGTGCCAGTAGTATAATGACCGGGGAGCTGTTTTTT. Amino acid sequence: CASSIMTGELFF. This chain links TRBV19 with TRBJ2-2; no clear D. V was pared by 2 bases and J by 5 bases, with 3 bases between. This CDR3 is 12 amino acids long. Germline CDR1 is LNHDA and CDR2 is SQIVND (reference sequence).

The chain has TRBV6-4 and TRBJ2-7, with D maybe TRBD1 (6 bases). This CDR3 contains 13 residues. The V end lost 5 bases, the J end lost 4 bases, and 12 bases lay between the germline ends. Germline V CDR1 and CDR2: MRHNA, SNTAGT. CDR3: CASSRQEGYEQYF. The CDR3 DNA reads TGTGCCAGCAGTCGACAGGAAGGGTACGAGCAGTACTTC.

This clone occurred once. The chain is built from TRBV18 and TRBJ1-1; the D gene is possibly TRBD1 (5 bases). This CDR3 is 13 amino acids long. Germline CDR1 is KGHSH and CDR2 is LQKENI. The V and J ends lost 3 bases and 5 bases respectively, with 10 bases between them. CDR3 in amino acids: CASSPIGGTEAFF. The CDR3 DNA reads TGTGCCAGCTCACCCATTGGGGGGACTGAAGCTTTCTTT.

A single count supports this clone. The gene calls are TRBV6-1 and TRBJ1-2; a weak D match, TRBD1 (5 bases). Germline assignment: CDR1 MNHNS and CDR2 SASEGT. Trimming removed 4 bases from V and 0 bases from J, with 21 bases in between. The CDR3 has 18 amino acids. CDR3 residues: CASSVIGTPDQANYGYTF. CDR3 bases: TGTGCCAGCAGTGTCATCGGGACTCCGGACCAGGCTAACTATGGCTACACCTTC.

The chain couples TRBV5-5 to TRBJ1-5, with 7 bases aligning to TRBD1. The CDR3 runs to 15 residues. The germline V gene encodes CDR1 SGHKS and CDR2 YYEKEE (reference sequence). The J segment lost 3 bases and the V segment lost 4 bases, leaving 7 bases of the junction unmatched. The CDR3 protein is CASSPGDSPNQPQHF. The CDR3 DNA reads TGTGCCAGCAGCCCTGGGGACAGTCCCAATCAGCCCCAGCATTTT.

CDR3 sequence: CAQLLWGGARTGELFF. Here the CDR3 DNA reads TGTGCCCAGCTCCTTTGGGGGGGGGCCCGAACCGGGGAGCTGTTTTTT. J is TRBJ2-2 and V is TRBV5-8; D is perhaps TRBD2 (7 bases). This CDR3 is built from 16 residues. Trimming shortened V by 10 bases and J by 5 bases, and 24 bases separated the two germline ends. Germline V gives CDR1 SGHTS, CDR2 YDEGEE. The whole variable domain, filled in from reference TRBV5-8 and TRBJ2-2, reads EAGVTQSPTHLIKTRGQQATLRCSPISGHTSVYWYQQALGLGLQFLLWYDEGEERNRGNFPPRFSGRQFPNYSSELNVNALELEDSALYLCAQLLWGGARTGELFFGEGSRLTVL.

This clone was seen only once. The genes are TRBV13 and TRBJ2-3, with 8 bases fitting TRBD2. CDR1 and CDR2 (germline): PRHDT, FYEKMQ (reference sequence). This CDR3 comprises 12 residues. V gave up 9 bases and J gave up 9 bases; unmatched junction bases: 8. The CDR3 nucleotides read TGTGCCAGACACACTCCGGGGGGGACGCAGTATTTT. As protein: CARHTPGGTQYF.

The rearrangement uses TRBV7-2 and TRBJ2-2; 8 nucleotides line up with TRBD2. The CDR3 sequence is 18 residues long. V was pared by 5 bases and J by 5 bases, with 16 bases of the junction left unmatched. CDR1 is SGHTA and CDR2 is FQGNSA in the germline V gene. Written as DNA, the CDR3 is TGTGCCAGCAGCCCTCCGGGTAGCGGGGCCCGGGGGACCGGGGAGCTGTTTTTT. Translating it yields CASSPPGSGARGTGELFF.

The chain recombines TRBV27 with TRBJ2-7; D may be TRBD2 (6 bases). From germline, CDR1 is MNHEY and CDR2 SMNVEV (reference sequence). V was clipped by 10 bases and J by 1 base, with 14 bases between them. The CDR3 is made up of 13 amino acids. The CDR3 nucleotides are TGTGCCACCGGGGACGCGGGATCCTACGAGCAGTACTTC. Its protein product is CATGDAGSYEQYF.

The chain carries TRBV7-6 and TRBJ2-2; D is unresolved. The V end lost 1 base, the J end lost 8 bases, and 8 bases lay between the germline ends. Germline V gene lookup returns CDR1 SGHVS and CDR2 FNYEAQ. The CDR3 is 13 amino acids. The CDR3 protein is CASSLGTRGELFF. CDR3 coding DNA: TGTGCCAGCAGCTTAGGTACTCGGGGGGAGCTGTTTTTT. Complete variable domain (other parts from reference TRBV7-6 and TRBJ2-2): GAGVSQSPRYKVTKRGQDVALRCDPISGHVSLYWYRQALGQGPEFLTYFNYEAQQDKSGLPNDRFSAERPEGSISTLTIQRTEQRDSAMYRCASSLGTRGELFFGEGSRLTVL.

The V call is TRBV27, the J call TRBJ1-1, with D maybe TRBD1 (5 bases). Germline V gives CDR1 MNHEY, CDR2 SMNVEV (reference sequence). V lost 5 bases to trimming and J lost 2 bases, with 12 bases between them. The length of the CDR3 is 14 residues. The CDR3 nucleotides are TGTGCCAGCAGTCCGACAGCGCCTAACACTGAAGCTTTCTTT. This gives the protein CASSPTAPNTEAFF.

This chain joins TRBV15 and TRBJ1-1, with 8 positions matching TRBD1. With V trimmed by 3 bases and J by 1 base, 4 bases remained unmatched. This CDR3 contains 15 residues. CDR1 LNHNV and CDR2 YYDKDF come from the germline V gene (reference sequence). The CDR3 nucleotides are TGTGCCACCAGCAGGGACAGGGCAGAGAACACTGAAGCTTTCTTT. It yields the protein CATSRDRAENTEAFF.

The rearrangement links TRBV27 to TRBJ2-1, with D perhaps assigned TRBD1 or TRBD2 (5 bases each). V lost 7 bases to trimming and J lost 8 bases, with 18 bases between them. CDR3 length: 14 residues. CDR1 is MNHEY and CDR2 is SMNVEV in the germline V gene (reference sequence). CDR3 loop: CASNFMGPVDEQFF. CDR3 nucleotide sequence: TGTGCCAGCAACTTCATGGGACCCGTGGATGAGCAGTTCTTC.